The T cell receptor (beta chain) described here comes from a study of tumor and adjacent non-tumor tissue in lung cancer. Study overall: Histology: about twelve adenocarcinoma, a couple of squamous cell carcinoma, 1 small cell lung cancer. On average, productive TCRbeta reads reached about 4.17 million per sample. Overall study results and limits: Tumor repertoires had a smaller top 100 clone share than normal lung.

The template was RNA from unsorted bulk tissue. This clonotype was observed a handful of times. Its antigen remains unidentified. A modified ARM-PCR protocol with three rounds of nested PCR amplified TCRbeta. One entry per CDR3 protein results from TCRdb running MiXCR on the multiplex PCR reads. The sample has about 68,000 distinct CDR3 sequences, around 60% seen once. The V end lost 4 bases, the J end lost 1 base, and 10 bases lay between the germline ends. The V gene's germline CDR1 is SNHLY and CDR2 FYNNEI. The CDR3 extends over 14 amino acids. The V call is TRBV2, the J call TRBJ2-5, with D perhaps matching TRBD2 (5 bases). The clonotype comes from a man aged 50 to 60 with non-small cell lung cancer. Sequencing input: lung tumor tissue. The chain's CDR3 is CASSVTRSQETQYF. CDR3 nucleotides: TGTGCCAGCAGTGTTACTAGATCCCAAGAGACCCAGTACTTC.